The 32 T cell receptor beta chains reported below all come from one sample, sequenced in a study of cytomegalovirus exposure and HLA in healthy donors. The PCR used 60 Vbeta and 13 Jbeta primers. TCRdb keeps only in-frame clones here, not all; method: immunoSEQ multiplex PCR. This table holds 90,000 to 110,000 clones, nearly 70% found once. The sequenced sample was PBMCs. These receptors were obtained from a woman between 65 and 79 years old in good health and CMV-seropositive.

The sample holds one count of this clone. This chain joins TRBV10-3 and TRBJ1-2, with 11 bases matching TRBD1. CDR1 ENHRY and CDR2 SYGVKD come from the germline V gene. V dropped 0 bases and J dropped 4; count of bases not matched to a gene: 1. The CDR3 totals 15 residues. This CDR3 is CAISESGTGGYGYTF. The CDR3 DNA follows: TGTGCCATCAGTGAGTCGGGGACAGGGGGCTATGGCTACACCTTC.

V usage is TRBV5-6 and J usage is TRBJ1-2, with 12 bases aligning to TRBD1. This CDR3 has 14 residues. Trimming at V came to 4 bases and at J to 5 bases, leaving 3 bases not matched to a gene. Germline CDR1 is SGHDT and CDR2 is YYEEEE. The CDR3 DNA reads as TGTGCCAGCAGCCGGGGACAGGGGGCGTATGGCTACACCTTC. Its protein is CASSRGQGAYGYTF.

The chain combines TRBV7-2 with TRBJ1-5, with 7 nucleotides matching TRBD1. CDR1 is SGHTA, CDR2 FQGNSA, per germline. Trimming removed 4 bases from V and 1 base from J; junction bases left unmatched: 7. This CDR3 is 16 amino acids long. The CDR3 spells CASSSEGALSNQPQHF. The CDR3 bases are TGTGCCAGCAGCTCAGAGGGGGCACTCAGCAATCAGCCCCAGCATTTT.

This chain uses TRBV6-6 with TRBJ2-1; maybe TRBD1 (5 bases). The CDR3 sequence is 12 residues long. Germline V lookup: CDR1 MNHNY, CDR2 SVGAGI (reference sequence). The ends were cut back, 7 bases at V and 5 bases at J, with 9 bases in the middle. The CDR3 sequence is CASTRQNNEQFF. The CDR3 DNA sequence: TGTGCCAGCACCAGACAGAACAATGAGCAGTTCTTC.

This clone was counted between two and nine times. The gene calls are TRBV6-5 and TRBJ1-2; D unresolved. Germline V lookup: CDR1 MNHEY, CDR2 SVGAGI. Trimming stripped 6 bases from V and 8 bases from J, with 19 bases between. This CDR3 is built from 14 residues. The chain's CDR3 is CASRESTPTYGYTF. The CDR3 nucleotides read TGTGCCAGCAGGGAATCGACACCCACCTACGGCTACACCTTC.

The chain joins TRBV5-1 to TRBJ2-1; possibly TRBD1 for D (6 bases). This CDR3 region has 15 residues. Trimming removed 0 bases from V and 1 base from J, with 8 bases in between. CDR1 and CDR2 (germline): SGHRS, YFSETQ. CDR3 DNA sequence: TGCGCCAGCAGCTTGGGAGGGGGTTCCTACAATGAGCAGTTCTTC. It is translated as CASSLGGGSYNEQFF.

This clone was seen only once. V gene TRBV19 combines with J gene TRBJ1-1, with a tentative D call TRBD1 (6 bases). Per the germline V gene, CDR1 is LNHDA and CDR2 is SQIVND (reference sequence). This CDR3 comprises 15 residues. Trimming took 7 bases from V and 0 from J, leaving 15 bases between them. This CDR3 reads CASNQGTGMNTEAFF. CDR3 sequence (DNA): TGTGCCAGTAACCAGGGGACCGGGATGAACACTGAAGCTTTCTTT. Full variable domain (rest looked up from reference TRBV19 and TRBJ1-1): DGGITQSPKYLFRKEGQNVTLSCEQNLNHDAMYWYRQDPGQGLRLIYYSQIVNDFQKGDIAEGYSVSREKKESFPLTVTSAQKNPTAFYLCASNQGTGMNTEAFFGQGTRLTVV.

The genes are TRBV30 and TRBJ2-3, with 9 positions matching TRBD2. The germline V gene encodes CDR1 GTSNPN and CDR2 SVGIG (reference sequence). The trim removed 7 bases at V and 4 bases at J, leaving 3 bases unmatched. The CDR3 spans 12 residues. The CDR3 here is CAFERGADTQYF. DNA for the CDR3: TGTGCCTTTGAGCGGGGGGCAGATACGCAGTATTTT.

This sequence joins TRBV13 and TRBJ1-6, with TRBD1 matching over 10 bases. The CDR3 totals 17 residues. V trimming: 4 bases; J trimming: 5 bases; junction bases outside the gene matches: 8. Germline V gives CDR1 PRHDT, CDR2 FYEKMQ (reference sequence). This CDR3 reads CASSSRGQGRDNSPLHF. For the CDR3, the DNA is TGTGCCAGCAGCTCAAGGGGACAGGGGAGGGATAATTCACCCCTCCACTTT.

The V call is TRBV28, the J call TRBJ1-4; 7 bases are shared with TRBD1. Losses at the gene ends were 5 bases for V and 0 bases for J; bases not matched to a gene: 6. The CDR3 consists of 16 residues. The germline CDR1 and CDR2 sequences are MDHEN and SYDVKM. The CDR3 protein is CASSDPGGATNEKLFF. The CDR3 bases are TGTGCCAGCAGTGACCCAGGGGGAGCAACTAATGAAAAACTGTTTTTT.

The V call is TRBV13, the J call TRBJ1-5; no clear D. The ends were cut back, 4 bases at V and 0 bases at J, with 10 bases in the middle. This CDR3 region has 15 residues. Germline V gene sequence: CDR1 PRHDT, CDR2 FYEKMQ (reference sequence). DNA for the CDR3: TGTGCCAGCAGCTCGGGAGTTAATAGCAATCAGCCCCAGCATTTT. Translation gives CASSSGVNSNQPQHF.

In its sample, this clone was seen a few times. This chain links TRBV30 with TRBJ1-1; D call uncertain. Germline V gives CDR1 GTSNPN, CDR2 SVGIG (reference sequence). Trimming stripped 4 bases from V and 1 base from J, with 7 bases between. The CDR3 contains 12 residues. The CDR3 DNA reads as TGTGCCTGGATCCGAGGGAACACTGAAGCTTTCTTT. Its translation: CAWIRGNTEAFF.

The V gene is TRBV18, the J gene TRBJ1-1; 10 bases match TRBD1. J was trimmed by 3 bases and V by 3 bases; bases with no gene match: 10. The length of the CDR3 is 17 residues. Germline V gene sequence: CDR1 KGHSH, CDR2 LQKENI. The CDR3 sequence is CASSPYPGTGVDTEAFF. The CDR3 nucleotides are TGTGCCAGCTCACCTTATCCCGGGACAGGGGTAGACACTGAAGCTTTCTTT.

J is TRBJ1-2 and V is TRBV29-1; possibly TRBD1 for D (6 bases). The CDR3 has 13 amino acids. Germline loops: CDR1 SQVTM, CDR2 ANQGSEA. V lost 4 bases, J lost 1 base, and 10 bases lay in between. The CDR3 region is CSVAQGINYGYTF. As DNA, the CDR3 is TGCAGCGTTGCGCAGGGGATTAACTATGGCTACACCTTC.

J is TRBJ2-7 and V is TRBV2, with D unresolved. This CDR3 region has 13 residues. Trimming took off 5 bases at V and 5 bases at J, with 13 bases between the two ends. Germline V gene data show CDR1 as SNHLY and CDR2 as FYNNEI. The CDR3 protein is CASSSPLENEQYF. The CDR3 bases are TGTGCCAGCAGTTCGCCTTTAGAGAACGAGCAGTACTTC.

This clone came up a few times. The chain recombines TRBV4-3 with TRBJ1-2, with D uncertain. The CDR3 spans 15 residues. The ends were cut back, 0 bases at V and 1 base at J, with 9 bases in the middle. Germline CDR1 and CDR2: LGHNA and YSLEER. Here the CDR3 reads CASSQDTVNNYGYTF. Here the CDR3 DNA reads TGCGCCAGCAGCCAAGATACGGTGAATAACTATGGCTACACCTTC.

The CDR3 DNA sequence: TGTGCCAGCAGCTCTGGACTAGCGGGGTTGGGGGATACGCAGTATTTT. Protein product: CASSSGLAGLGDTQYF. The chain uses TRBV5-6 and TRBJ2-3; 12 positions match TRBD2. The germline V gene encodes CDR1 SGHDT and CDR2 YYEEEE. This CDR3 region has 16 residues. Trimming took 3 bases from V and 6 from J; bases not matched to a gene: 8.

The chain uses TRBV27 and TRBJ1-5; the match to TRBD1 covers 9 bases. The CDR3 is 15 residues long. In germline, CDR1 is MNHEY, CDR2 SMNVEV (reference sequence). Germline trimming cut 4 bases from V and 4 bases from J; bases unmatched to any gene: 5. CDR3 DNA: TGTGCCAGCAGTTACAGGGGGCAGGCTAATCAGCCCCAGCATTTT. This codes for CASSYRGQANQPQHF.

This chain connects TRBV19 to TRBJ1-5, with TRBD1 matching over 9 bases. V was pared by 9 bases and J by 0 bases, with 3 bases of the junction left unmatched. Germline loops: CDR1 LNHDA, CDR2 SQIVND (reference sequence). CDR3 length: 14 amino acids. In DNA form, the CDR3 reads TGTGCCAGCCGACAGGGGGTTAGCAATCAGCCCCAGCATTTT. This sequence encodes CASRQGVSNQPQHF.

This clone was seen only a few times. This chain links TRBV20-1 with TRBJ2-3, with D perhaps TRBD1 (5 bases). The CDR3 length is 11 residues. Trimming took off 7 bases at V and 6 bases at J, with 11 bases between the two ends. Per germline, CDR1 DFQATT and CDR2 SNEGSKA (reference sequence). CDR3 DNA sequence: TGCAGTGTTGACAGCCTGGATACGCAGTATTTT. Amino acid sequence: CSVDSLDTQYF.

CDR3 region: CSGWGGGYGYTF. DNA for the CDR3: TGCAGCGGGTGGGGAGGCGGCTATGGCTACACCTTC. The genes are TRBV29-1 and TRBJ1-2; D is unclear. V was shortened by 7 bases and J by 4 bases, with 13 bases between the two germline ends. The CDR3 spans 12 residues. Germline assignment: CDR1 SQVTM and CDR2 ANQGSEA. The entire variable domain, with the rest obtained from reference TRBV29-1 and TRBJ1-2, is as follows: SAVISQKPSRDICQRGTSLTIQCQVDSQVTMMFWYRQQPGQSLTLIATANQGSEATYESGFVIDKFPISRPNLTFSTLTVSNMSPEDSSIYLCSGWGGGYGYTFGSGTRLTVV.

Concerning this clone: The junction and the germline gene differ at one end; a read error may be behind it. The chain is built from TRBV19 and TRBJ2-1; D call uncertain. CDR1 is LNHDA, CDR2 SQIVND, per germline (reference sequence). The CDR3 loop spans 17 amino acids. CDR3 nucleotides: TGTGCCAGTAGTATGTCGGCCGGTGCAGGCTCCCACAATGAGCAGTTCTTC. Protein product: CASSMSAGAGSHNEQFF.

The chain combines TRBV7-8 with TRBJ1-5; maybe TRBD1 (5 bases). Germline V gives CDR1 SGHVS, CDR2 FQNEAQ. CDR3 length: 13 amino acids. V lost 2 bases and J lost 9, with 11 bases in between. CDR3 protein: CASSLMAQGPQHF. CDR3 nucleotides: TGTGCCAGCAGCTTAATGGCGCAGGGGCCCCAGCATTTT.

V is TRBV7-2 and J is TRBJ2-5; 8 nucleotides agree with TRBD1. This CDR3 region has 15 residues. CDR1 is SGHTA and CDR2 is FQGNSA in the germline V gene. Germline trimming cut 4 bases from V and 4 bases from J; bases unmatched to any gene: 8. DNA for the CDR3: TGTGCCAGCAGCTCTATGGGAGACAGGGGAGAGACCCAGTACTTC. It codes for CASSSMGDRGETQYF.

This clone was counted a few times. The chain links TRBV12-5 to TRBJ2-1; maybe TRBD1 (5 bases). V was shortened by 6 bases and J by 7 bases, with 10 bases between the two germline ends. Germline values: CDR1 LGHNT, CDR2 FRNRAP. This CDR3 has 12 amino acids. CDR3 nucleotides: TGTGCTAGTGGGCCAGGGTTGAATGAGCAGTTCTTC. This codes for CASGPGLNEQFF.

The V call is TRBV6-5, the J call TRBJ2-7; possibly TRBD2 for D (7 bases). This CDR3 comprises 14 residues. Germline V gene sequence: CDR1 MNHEY, CDR2 SVGAGI. V lost 5 bases and J 6 bases, leaving 17 bases between the germline ends. CDR3 sequence reads: CASSRGGDFGEQYF. The CDR3 DNA reads TGTGCCAGCAGTAGGGGGGGCGACTTCGGCGAGCAGTACTTC.

The V and J genes are TRBV4-2 and TRBJ2-5, with unresolved D. CDR3 length: 15 amino acids. Per the germline V gene, CDR1 is LGHNA and CDR2 is YNFKEQ. The V end lost 0 bases, the J end lost 0 bases, and 8 bases lay between the germline ends. CDR3 protein: CASSQEVQYQETQYF. CDR3 nucleotides: TGTGCCAGCAGCCAAGAAGTGCAGTACCAAGAGACCCAGTACTTC.

The chain uses TRBV30 and TRBJ2-7, with TRBD1 matching over 8 bases. After removal of 2 bases from V and 3 bases from J, the junction contained 3 bases not matched to a gene. The CDR3 runs 13 residues. Germline CDR1 GTSNPN, CDR2 SVGIG (reference sequence). CDR3 in amino acids: CAWSTGQGYEQYF. The CDR3 nucleotides are TGTGCCTGGAGTACCGGACAGGGCTACGAGCAGTACTTC.

The chain recombines TRBV5-1 with TRBJ1-1; 8 bases line up with TRBD1. The V and J ends lost 3 bases and 4 bases, in that order; junction bases with no gene match: 11. The germline V gene has CDR1 SGHRS and CDR2 YFSETQ. The CDR3 consists of 16 residues. This chain's CDR3 is CASSSTIITGGTEAFF. Written as DNA, the CDR3 is TGCGCCAGCAGCTCCACAATAATTACAGGGGGCACTGAAGCTTTCTTT.

The chain uses TRBV2 and TRBJ2-1; TRBD2 agrees at 10 bases. The CDR3 is made up of 16 amino acids. Per germline, CDR1 SNHLY and CDR2 FYNNEI. V lost 6 bases, J lost 10 bases, and 15 bases stayed unmatched. In DNA, the CDR3 is TGTGCCAGCAGACCGGGACTAAGCGGGGGGGCCGGGGAGCAGTTCTTC. Residues: CASRPGLSGGAGEQFF.

CDR3 sequence reads: CAISVDRGVAVGYTF. As DNA, the CDR3 is TGTGCCATCAGTGTCGACAGGGGGGTGGCCGTTGGCTACACCTTC. V and J are TRBV10-3 and TRBJ1-2; TRBD1 matches 9 bases. Germline V gene lookup returns CDR1 ENHRY and CDR2 SYGVKD. This CDR3 has 15 residues. Unmatched junction bases numbered 10, after V lost 4 bases and J lost 7 bases.

V gene TRBV5-1 combines with J gene TRBJ1-5; 8 nucleotides align to TRBD1. J gave up 8 bases and V 3 bases, and 10 bases lay outside the gene matches. The CDR3 sequence is 15 residues long. The germline CDR1 and CDR2 sequences are SGHRS and YFSETQ. Written as DNA, the CDR3 is TGCGCCAGCAGCTGGATGGGACAGGTGGGAGAGCCCCAGCATTTT. Its translation: CASSWMGQVGEPQHF.